This T cell receptor beta chain was found in a study of low-dose radiotherapy and immunotherapy resistance in tumors. The wider study: On an every-two-weeks schedule, patients received intravenous nivolumab 240 mg, along with ipilimumab 1 mg/kg every six weeks. Patients took 300 mg oral aspirin daily for four cycles from cycle 1 day 1.

The CDR3 spans 14 residues. Trimming pared 5 bases from V and 3 bases from J, leaving 13 bases between. Germline V lookup: CDR1 KGHSH, CDR2 LQKENI. Both TCRalpha and TCRbeta chains were reverse transcribed with V-gene-specific primers. TCR amplification involved 15 to 25 PCR cycles with a constant-region primer and V-primer adapter. The authors amplified isolated mRNA by in vitro transcription. MiXCR, run by TCRdb on the reads, gives a single entry per CDR3 protein. The profile shows tens of thousands of distinct CDR3 sequences, around a sixth of them singletons. The time point is: after trial treatment. The treatment denotes: LDRT plus nivolumab, ipilimumab, low-dose cyclophosphamide and aspirin (RACIN trial). Donors, who were enrolled in a single-arm phase I dose-escalation trial, received nivolumab, ipilimumab, aspirin, low-dose cyclophosphamide and low-dose radiotherapy.

The chain combines TRBV18 with TRBJ2-5, with D unclear. This receptor was identified in a male donor with prostate cancer. The material was PBMCs, obtained after low-dose radiotherapy plus immunotherapy. In nucleotides, the CDR3 is TGTGCCAGCTCATCGCCGACAAGAGAAGAGACCCAGTACTTC. Translated, it gives CASSSPTREETQYF.